A selection of T cell receptor beta chains follows, all from one sample in a study of CD8+ T cells in alopecia areata. This table comes from immunoSEQ multiplex PCR, and its TCRdb copy is limited to in-frame clones, with some not included. The data show around 140,000 clones, 80% to 90% seen once. The sample in question was CD8+ T cells sorted from blood, obtained at week 0. The receptor set was obtained from a human donor with alopecia areata. Each CDR3 is given with its conserved first and last residue. A D gene is named only where the DNA matches it firmly. Size is omitted from some rows. Given values are once, few, many or a class for expanded clones.

CDR3 protein: CASKFARLAINEQFF
CDR3 DNA: TGTGCCAGCAAATTCGCGCGGCTAGCGATCAATGAGCAGTTCTTC
D gene: NA
clone size: NA
J gene: TRBJ2-1
V gene: TRBV13

CDR3 protein: CASSPSGGAEQYF
CDR3 DNA: TGTGCTAGCAGCCCCAGCGGTGGGGCCGAGCAGTACTTC
D gene: NA
clone size: NA
J gene: TRBJ2-7
V gene: TRBV7-7

CDR3 protein: CASSLVGVSYNEQFF
CDR3 DNA: TGTGCCAGCAGCTTAGTTGGGGTCTCCTACAATGAGCAGTTCTTC
D gene: NA
clone size: few
J gene: TRBJ2-1
V gene: TRBV7-9

CDR3 protein: CASSLGKGMNTEAFF
CDR3 DNA: TGTGCCAGCAGCTTAGGCAAGGGAATGAACACTGAAGCTTTCTTT
D gene: NA
clone size: NA
J gene: TRBJ1-1
V gene: TRBV11-3

CDR3 protein: CASSLQRQETQYF
CDR3 DNA: TGTGCCAGCAGCTTACAGCGGCAAGAGACCCAGTACTTC
D gene: NA
clone size: NA
J gene: TRBJ2-5
V gene: TRBV7-6

CDR3 protein: CSVGSESSYNEQFF
CDR3 DNA: TGCAGCGTTGGTTCGGAGAGCTCCTACAATGAGCAGTTCTTC
D gene: NA
clone size: few
J gene: TRBJ2-1
V gene: TRBV29-1

CDR3 protein: CASSFGTGGSYEQYF
CDR3 DNA: TGTGCCAGCAGTTTCGGGACAGGGGGCTCCTACGAGCAGTACTTC
D gene: TRBD1
clone size: once
J gene: TRBJ2-7
V gene: TRBV27

CDR3 protein: CASSETGPTGNEQFF
CDR3 DNA: TGCGCCAGCAGTGAGACCGGCCCGACGGGGAATGAGCAGTTCTTC
D gene: NA
clone size: NA
J gene: TRBJ2-1
V gene: TRBV10-2

CDR3 protein: CASSEETSWSRTDTQYF
CDR3 DNA: TGTGCCAGCAGTGAAGAGACTAGCTGGTCTCGCACAGATACGCAGTATTTT
D gene: TRBD2
clone size: NA
J gene: TRBJ2-3
V gene: TRBV6-1

CDR3 protein: CASSKQDEETQYF
CDR3 DNA: TGTGCCAGCAGCAAACAGGACGAGGAGACCCAGTACTTC
D gene: NA
clone size: NA
J gene: TRBJ2-5
V gene: TRBV14

CDR3 protein: CASSDEGPTDTQYF
CDR3 DNA: TGCGCCAGCAGTGATGAAGGCCCCACAGATACGCAGTATTTT
D gene: NA
clone size: NA
J gene: TRBJ2-3
V gene: TRBV10-1

CDR3 protein: CASSHQGVADTQYF
CDR3 DNA: TGCGCCAGCAGCCATCAGGGGGTGGCGGATACGCAGTATTTT
D gene: TRBD1
clone size: NA
J gene: TRBJ2-3
V gene: TRBV4-1

CDR3 protein: CASSQDGVTSGRGADTQYF
CDR3 DNA: TGTGCCAGCAGCCAAGATGGAGTAACTAGCGGGAGAGGAGCAGATACGCAGTATTTT
D gene: TRBD2
clone size: NA
J gene: TRBJ2-3
V gene: TRBV14

CDR3 protein: CASSSASGAYEQYF
CDR3 DNA: TGTGCCAGCAGCAGCGCTAGCGGTGCCTACGAGCAGTACTTC
D gene: TRBD2
clone size: NA
J gene: TRBJ2-7
V gene: TRBV7-6

CDR3 protein: CASSFGTGGDTEAFF
CDR3 DNA: TGTGCCAGCAGCTTTGGGACAGGGGGTGACACTGAAGCTTTCTTT
D gene: TRBD1
clone size: NA
J gene: TRBJ1-1
V gene: TRBV7-9

CDR3 protein: CAWSAIYEQYF
CDR3 DNA: TGTGCCTGGAGTGCAATATACGAGCAGTACTTC
D gene: NA
clone size: NA
J gene: TRBJ2-7
V gene: TRBV30

CDR3 protein: CASSATGFHEQYF
CDR3 DNA: TGCGCCAGCAGCGCGACAGGGTTCCACGAGCAGTACTTC
D gene: TRBD1
clone size: few
J gene: TRBJ2-7
V gene: TRBV5-1

CDR3 protein: CASSSGTKNIQYF
CDR3 DNA: TGTGCCAGCAGCTCCGGGACAAAAAACATTCAGTACTTC
D gene: NA
clone size: NA
J gene: TRBJ2-4
V gene: TRBV27

CDR3 protein: CASSQEKLFF
CDR3 DNA: TGCGCCAGCAGCCAAGAAAAACTGTTTTTT
D gene: NA
clone size: once
J gene: TRBJ1-4
V gene: TRBV4-1

CDR3 protein: CATRSRMNTGELFF
CDR3 DNA: TGTGCCACGCGCAGTCGAATGAACACCGGGGAGCTGTTTTTT
D gene: NA
clone size: NA
J gene: TRBJ2-2
V gene: TRBV6-1

CDR3 protein: CASSQGSPHSGRNTGELFF
CDR3 DNA: TGTGCCAGCAGCCAAGGATCCCCTCATAGCGGGAGAAACACCGGGGAGCTGTTTTTT
D gene: TRBD2
clone size: NA
J gene: TRBJ2-2
V gene: TRBV14

CDR3 protein: CAWSVGGRQPQHF
CDR3 DNA: TGTGCCTGGAGCGTCGGCGGTCGTCAGCCCCAGCATTTT
D gene: NA
clone size: NA
J gene: TRBJ1-5
V gene: TRBV30

CDR3 protein: CASNEGRNSGNTIYF
CDR3 DNA: TGTGCCAGCAACGAAGGACGGAACTCTGGAAACACCATATATTTT
D gene: NA
clone size: NA
J gene: TRBJ1-3
V gene: TRBV2